What follows describes a single T cell receptor (beta chain). Time point reported: baseline pretreatment blood. The treatment denotes: 15 Gy SBRT to primary tumor, nephrectomy 4 weeks later. These data are taken from a study of radiation and T cells in renal cell carcinoma. TCRdb's copy holds only in-frame clones and misses some; the assay was immunoSEQ multiplex PCR. The sample holds 130,000 to 150,000 clones, about 87% seen once. The source of this sequence is a woman in her 70s with renal cell carcinoma. The sequences come from blood, collected from a patient whose treatment included radiotherapy and nephrectomy.

CDR3 in DNA: TGTGCCAGCATGGGGCTCGCTGACGAGCAGTACTTC. Translation: CASMGLADEQYF. This chain joins TRBV6-1 and TRBJ2-7, with D tentatively TRBD1 (5 bases). Germline CDR1 is MNHNS and CDR2 is SASEGT. CDR3 length equals 12 residues. V was shortened by 7 bases and J by 5 bases, with 12 bases between the two germline ends.